A selection of T cell receptor beta chains follows, all from one sample in a study of cytomegalovirus exposure and HLA in healthy donors. The table came from immunoSEQ multiplex PCR; TCRdb's copy has only in-frame clones and leaves some out. The sample carries around 120,000 clones, 60% to 85% recorded once. The sample comprised PBMCs. The receptors derive from a woman aged 25 to 39 in good health and CMV-seropositive. CDR3s include the opening cysteine and the closing phenylalanine or tryptophan. D genes are given only for firm matches. The size field is filled for only some rows; it gives once, few, many or a size class.

abundance,d_gene,v_gene,j_gene,CDR3nt,CDR3aa
once,TRBD2,TRBV6-5,TRBJ2-5,TGTGCCAGCAGTTACCGGGGGGGAAAGTACTTC,CASSYRGGKYF
few,.,TRBV29-1,TRBJ1-3,TGCAGCGTTGAACCGGGGGGGGGAAACACCATATATTTT,CSVEPGGGNTIYF
.,TRBD1,TRBV4-1,TRBJ2-2,TGCGCCAGCAGCACATTCCCGACAGGGGCTAACACCGGGGAGCTGTTTTTT,CASSTFPTGANTGELFF
.,TRBD1,TRBV27,TRBJ1-4,TGTGCCAGCAGTTTATTGACAGGGAGATCCGAAAAACTGTTTTTT,CASSLLTGRSEKLFF
.,.,TRBV23-1,TRBJ1-2,TGCGCCAGCAGTCAGTTTAGATCCGGCGCCCCGCAAACGGGTCATGGCTACACCTTC,CASSQFRSGAPQTGHGYTF
.,.,TRBV28,TRBJ1-1,TGTGCCAGCACCTCTCCCGTCGTAGCTGAAGCTTTCTTT,CASTSPVVAEAFF
.,TRBD1,TRBV19,TRBJ1-2,TGTGCCAGTAGTGTCGGAGCCGGGACAGGGTCCGGAGGCTACACCTTC,CASSVGAGTGSGGYTF
once,TRBD1,TRBV15,TRBJ1-1,TGTGCCACCAGCAGAGCCGGGACAGAGGGGACTGAAGCTTTCTTT,CATSRAGTEGTEAFF
.,TRBD1,TRBV5-3,TRBJ1-5,TGTGCCAGAAGCGGAACAGGGGGCGAGTATCAGCCCCAGCATTTT,CARSGTGGEYQPQHF
.,.,TRBV4-3,TRBJ2-3,TGCGCCAGCAGCACCCGGGGTAGGGGGGATACGCAGTATTTT,CASSTRGRGDTQYF
.,TRBD1,TRBV2,TRBJ2-3,TGTGCCAGCAGTGGGGCAGGGGGCAAGACAGATACGCAGTATTTT,CASSGAGGKTDTQYF
.,.,TRBV7-9,TRBJ1-2,TGTGCCAGCAGTCAGGGTTCAGATGGCTACACCTTC,CASSQGSDGYTF
few,.,TRBV7-9,TRBJ1-2,TGTGCCAGCAGCTTAGACAGTCAACAGAGCTACACCTTC,CASSLDSQQSYTF
.,.,TRBV7-2,TRBJ1-2,TGTGCCAGCAGCTTAAATGTCAGGGACTATGGCTACACCTTC,CASSLNVRDYGYTF
.,.,TRBV30,TRBJ1-5,TGTGCCTGGAGTCCCCGGGGGAGAGGACAGCCCCAGCATTTT,CAWSPRGRGQPQHF
.,.,TRBV5-1,TRBJ2-7,TGCGCCAGCAGCCTACAACCAGGGGTAAACTACGAGCAGTACTTC,CASSLQPGVNYEQYF
.,TRBD1,TRBV11-3,TRBJ1-1,TGTGCCAGCAGCCGGACAGGGAACACTGAAGCTTTCTTT,CASSRTGNTEAFF
.,.,TRBV18,TRBJ1-3,TGTGCCAGCTCACCTGCGGACACGGGAAACACCATATATTTT,CASSPADTGNTIYF
.,.,TRBV5-6,TRBJ1-5,TGTGCCAGCAGCTTGAGCGGATTTTATAGCAATCAGCCCCAGCATTTT,CASSLSGFYSNQPQHF
.,TRBD2,TRBV7-3,TRBJ2-3,TGTGCCAGCAGCTCTCTAGCGGGGGGAACAGATACGCAGTATTTT,CASSSLAGGTDTQYF
.,.,TRBV2,TRBJ2-7,TGTGCCAGCACACGGGACAATATCTACGAGCAGTACTTC,CASTRDNIYEQYF
.,TRBD1,TRBV7-9,TRBJ2-5,TGTGCCTCTGGGACAGGGGGCCCGGGGGAGCAGTACTTC,CASGTGGPGEQYF
.,.,TRBV7-2,TRBJ1-4,TGTGCCAGCAGCTTCACCCCGGGGGGGTATAATGAAAAACTGTTTTTT,CASSFTPGGYNEKLFF